A selection of T cell receptor beta chains follows, all from one sample in a study of blood T cell repertoires in COVID-19. Profiling relied on immunoSEQ multiplex PCR, and the TCRdb table lists in-frame clones only, not all of them. The sample records about 180,000 clones, 80% to 90% being singletons. Material: peripheral blood. These receptors came from a woman aged 80 or over with COVID-19, enrolled during active disease. Each CDR3 is given with its conserved first and last residue. A D gene is named only where the DNA matches it firmly. Clone size is stated in some rows and not others, as once, few, many or a class when expanded.

j_call d_call cdr3_length clone_size v_call cdr3_aa cdr3_nt
TRBJ2-2 NA 14 NA TRBV5-1 CASSLVGDIGELFF TGCGCCAGCAGCTTGGTTGGGGACATCGGGGAGCTGTTTTTT
TRBJ2-1 TRBD1 13 NA TRBV24-1 CATRDRFYNEQFF TGTGCCACCAGGGACAGGTTTTACAATGAGCAGTTCTTC
TRBJ1-1 NA 17 NA TRBV5-5 CASSWDTRQGMNTEAFF TGTGCCAGCAGCTGGGATACGAGGCAGGGAATGAACACTGAAGCTTTCTTT
TRBJ1-6 NA 17 NA TRBV5-1 CASSNRDQGHYNSPLHF TGCGCCAGCAGCAACCGGGATCAAGGTCACTATAATTCACCCCTCCACTTT
TRBJ1-2 NA 15 NA TRBV5-4 CASSLSPSGDYGYTF TGTGCCAGCAGCTTGAGCCCCTCGGGTGACTATGGCTACACCTTC
TRBJ2-7 TRBD1 13 few TRBV29-1 CSVPDRVYYEQYF TGCAGCGTCCCGGACAGGGTCTACTACGAGCAGTACTTC
TRBJ2-1 NA 14 once TRBV5-1 CASSWTDSYNEQFF TGCGCCAGCAGCTGGACTGACTCCTACAATGAGCAGTTCTTC
TRBJ2-5 NA 14 NA TRBV6-2/TRBV6-3 CASSDPGVQETQYF TGTGCCAGCAGTGACCCGGGAGTTCAAGAGACCCAGTACTTC
TRBJ1-2 TRBD1 14 once TRBV7-6 CASSPRGQGFGYTF TGTGCCAGCAGCCCTCGCGGACAGGGGTTTGGCTACACCTTC
TRBJ2-5 NA 15 once TRBV18 CASSPPVPGQETQYF TGTGCCAGCTCACCACCGGTCCCAGGTCAAGAGACCCAGTACTTC
TRBJ2-1 TRBD2 15 NA TRBV18 CASSPGIAGENEQFF TGTGCCAGCTCACCAGGCATAGCGGGGGAAAATGAGCAGTTCTTC
TRBJ2-5 NA 12 NA TRBV2 CASRTVGETQYF TGTGCCAGCAGGACAGTCGGTGAGACCCAGTACTTC
TRBJ2-5 TRBD2 15 NA TRBV5-1 CASSLAPAGGETQYF TGCGCCAGCAGCTTGGCCCCTGCGGGAGGGGAGACCCAGTACTTC
TRBJ2-3 NA 14 once TRBV14 CASSPSGTTDTQYF TGTGCCAGCAGCCCCTCCGGGACTACAGATACGCAGTATTTT
TRBJ1-5 NA 14 once TRBV21-1 CASSNYLSNQPQHF TGTGCCAGCAGCAACTACCTTAGCAATCAGCCCCAGCATTTT
TRBJ1-6 NA 17 NA TRBV27 CASSPTHRRGYNSPLHF TGTGCCAGCAGTCCAACCCACAGGAGGGGTTATAATTCACCCCTCCACTTT
TRBJ2-7 TRBD1 14 NA TRBV3-1/TRBV3-2 CASSQVTGSYEQYF TGTGCCAGCAGCCAAGTGACAGGGTCGTACGAGCAGTACTTC
TRBJ1-2 TRBD1 13 NA TRBV7-2 CASSFQGARGYTF TGTGCCAGCAGCTTTCAGGGGGCGCGAGGCTACACCTTC
TRBJ2-7 TRBD1 16 NA TRBV9 CASSSRTGTSAHEQYF TGTGCCAGCAGCTCGCGGACAGGGACCTCTGCTCACGAGCAGTACTTC
TRBJ2-3 NA 12 few TRBV10-3 CATSGSEDTQYF TGTGCCACCTCCGGTAGTGAAGATACGCAGTATTTT
TRBJ2-3 TRBD1 17 once TRBV15 CATSRALTGGAGDTQYF TGTGCCACCAGCAGAGCCCTCACAGGGGGCGCGGGAGATACGCAGTATTTT
TRBJ2-3 NA 17 few TRBV2 CASSDPTLGRARYTQYF TGTGCCAGCAGTGACCCCACCCTCGGCAGGGCCCGATATACGCAGTATTTT
TRBJ1-1 TRBD1 16 NA TRBV5-6 CASSPGQGRTPKRAFF TGTGCCAGCAGCCCAGGACAGGGGCGGACACCGAAGAGGGCTTTCTTT
TRBJ2-3 TRBD1 14 NA TRBV29-1 CSARRDRVSDTQYF TGCAGCGCCCGCCGGGACAGGGTATCAGATACGCAGTATTTT
TRBJ1-2 NA 15 NA TRBV28 CASSRIRYTNYGYTF TGTGCCAGCAGCAGGATTCGATACACTAACTATGGCTACACCTTC
TRBJ2-7 TRBD2 16 few TRBV11-2 CASSPWTSGSTHEQYF TGTGCCAGCAGCCCGTGGACTAGCGGGAGTACCCACGAGCAGTACTTC
TRBJ2-2 TRBD2 18 NA TRBV19 CASSRTSGGVVRSGELFF TGTGCCAGTAGTAGGACTAGCGGGGGGGTCGTTCGGTCCGGGGAGCTGTTTTTT
TRBJ1-2 NA 15 NA TRBV6-6 CASSYSVQGKNGYTF TGTGCCAGCAGTTACTCGGTTCAGGGCAAGAATGGCTACACCTTC
TRBJ2-3 NA 14 once TRBV5-4 CASSLDGRADTQYF TGTGCCAGCAGCTTGGACGGGAGAGCGGATACGCAGTATTTT
TRBJ1-2 TRBD1 14 NA TRBV6-5 CASSWAGGSYGYTF TGTGCCAGCAGTTGGGCAGGGGGCAGCTATGGCTACACCTTC
TRBJ1-6 NA 14 NA TRBV3-1/TRBV3-2 CASSLLTANSPLHF TGTGCCAGCAGCCTGCTGACTGCCAATTCACCCCTCCACTTT
TRBJ1-5 TRBD1 17 few TRBV2 CASSEVDRDSQNQPQHF TGTGCCAGCAGTGAAGTCGATCGGGACAGTCAGAATCAGCCCCAGCATTTT
TRBJ2-7 TRBD2 17 NA TRBV10-3 CAISEPFPSGVLYEQYF TGTGCCATCAGTGAGCCCTTTCCTAGCGGGGTACTTTACGAGCAGTACTTC
TRBJ2-6 TRBD1 18 NA TRBV9 CASSVATGGAGGANVLTF TGTGCCAGCAGCGTAGCGACAGGGGGCGCGGGTGGGGCCAACGTCCTGACTTTC
TRBJ1-2 NA 13 NA TRBV6-2/TRBV6-3 CASSTGIDYGYTF TGTGCCAGCAGTACCGGGATAGACTATGGCTACACCTTC
TRBJ2-3 NA 13 NA TRBV24-1 CATSDSGADTQYF TGTGCCACCAGTGATTCAGGGGCAGATACGCAGTATTTT
TRBJ2-1 TRBD1 15 NA TRBV19 CASGPDRGSYNEQFF TGTGCCAGCGGGCCGGACAGGGGCTCCTACAATGAGCAGTTCTTC
TRBJ2-1 TRBD1 15 NA TRBV27 CASSLDRGVANEQFF TGTGCCAGCAGTTTAGACAGGGGAGTCGCGAATGAGCAGTTCTTC
TRBJ1-4 NA 16 NA TRBV4-1 CASSQEKGPTNEKLFF TGCGCCAGCAGCCAAGAAAAGGGGCCAACTAATGAAAAACTGTTTTTT
TRBJ1-1 NA 12 NA TRBV18 CASSQPNTEAFF TGTGCCAGCTCACAGCCCAACACTGAAGCTTTCTTT
TRBJ1-6 NA 15 few TRBV6-2/TRBV6-3 CASSSQGSYNSPLHF TGTGCCAGCAGTAGCCAGGGGTCCTATAATTCACCCCTCCACTTT
TRBJ1-2 NA 13 NA TRBV6-5 CASRAGATYGYTF TGTGCCAGCAGGGCAGGGGCTACCTATGGCTACACCTTC
TRBJ1-5 TRBD1 14 NA TRBV6-2/TRBV6-3 CASSRTGDDQPQHF TGTGCCAGCAGTCGGACAGGGGACGATCAGCCCCAGCATTTT
TRBJ2-7 TRBD2 17 few TRBV4-1 CASSQDYLAGTYYEQYF TGCGCCAGCAGCCAAGATTACCTAGCGGGGACCTACTACGAGCAGTACTTC
TRBJ2-7 NA 15 NA TRBV9 CASSVGFSGVYEQYF TGTGCCAGCAGCGTAGGGTTCTCCGGGGTATACGAGCAGTACTTC
TRBJ1-5 TRBD1 14 NA TRBV5-1 CASSFGQGEQPQHF TGCGCCAGCAGCTTTGGACAGGGGGAGCAGCCCCAGCATTTT
TRBJ1-2 TRBD1 13 few TRBV12-3/TRBV12-4 CASSETGGYGYTF TGTGCCAGCAGCGAGACAGGGGGCTATGGCTACACCTTC
TRBJ1-6 NA 15 few TRBV28 CASSSANKGNSPLHF TGTGCCAGCAGTTCCGCCAACAAGGGGAATTCACCCCTCCACTTT
TRBJ2-2 TRBD1 15 once TRBV6-1 CASSESRGLSGELFF TGTGCCAGCAGTGAATCCAGGGGGCTATCCGGGGAGCTGTTTTTT
TRBJ2-3 NA 14 NA TRBV19 CASSIDGGTDTQYF TGTGCCAGTAGTATAGACGGGGGCACAGATACGCAGTATTTT
TRBJ1-1 NA 14 many TRBV4-1 CASSQVSGITEAFF TGCGCCAGCAGCCAAGTGTCCGGGATTACTGAAGCTTTCTTT
TRBJ1-3 NA 15 NA TRBV23-1 CASSPTETSGNTIYF TGCGCCAGCAGTCCCACAGAGACCTCTGGAAACACCATATATTTT
TRBJ2-3 NA 14 NA TRBV15 CATSRDRGTDTQYF TGTGCCACCAGCAGAGACCGGGGCACAGATACGCAGTATTTT
TRBJ2-1 NA 16 NA TRBV7-9 CASSTPRGSSYNEQFF TGTGCCAGCAGCACGCCGAGGGGGAGCTCCTACAATGAGCAGTTCTTC
TRBJ2-7 TRBD2 15 NA TRBV7-2 CASSLQAGGGYEQYF TGTGCCAGCAGCTTACAAGCGGGGGGGGGCTACGAGCAGTACTTC
TRBJ1-2 NA 14 NA TRBV21-1 CASKPRDREYGYTF TGTGCCAGCAAACCCCGGGACAGAGAATATGGCTACACCTTC
TRBJ2-3 NA 16 NA TRBV18 CASSPQLASSTDTQYF TGTGCCAGCTCACCACAATTGGCCTCTAGCACAGATACGCAGTATTTT
TRBJ2-4 TRBD1 15 NA TRBV19 CASSIDGTVGNIQYF TGTGCCAGTAGTATAGACGGGACAGTGGGAAACATTCAGTACTTC